These 12 T cell receptor beta chains came from one sample sequenced in a study of T cells after yellow fever vaccination. MiXCR was run by TCRdb on the 5' RACE reads, yielding one entry per CDR3 protein. The sample yields 200,000 to 250,000 distinct CDR3 sequences, approximately 3% seen once. The sample was CD4+ T cells sorted from PBMCs, taken 10 days after the yellow fever booster vaccination. All receptors derive from a man between 18 and 29 years old who received the YFV17D yellow fever vaccine.

This clonotype was observed at least ten times. The chain has TRBV7-8 and TRBJ2-7; the D call may be TRBD1 or TRBD2 (7 bases each). Germline V gene sequence: CDR1 SGHVS, CDR2 FQNEAQ. The length of the CDR3 is 14 residues. V was trimmed by 3 bases and J by 4 bases, leaving 13 bases between them. CDR3 DNA sequence: TGTGCCAGCAGCTTTCAGGGGGGGCGGTACGAGCAGTACTTC. It codes for CASSFQGGRYEQYF.

This clonotype was seen many times. This rearrangement joins TRBV28 to TRBJ1-5; the D is unclear. Germline CDR1 is MDHEN and CDR2 is SYDVKM. Trimming removed 7 bases at V and 0 bases at J, with 16 bases between. CDR3 size: 16 residues. DNA for the CDR3: TGTGCCAGCACTCAAAGGTGGGGTGTTAGCAATCAGCCCCAGCATTTT. It encodes CASTQRWGVSNQPQHF.

This clonotype came up many times. The CDR3 protein is CASSPGINTEAFF. The DNA for the CDR3 is TGCGCCAGCAGCCCGGGGATTAACACTGAAGCTTTCTTT. The rearrangement joins TRBV5-1 to TRBJ1-1; unclear D gene. V dropped 4 bases and J dropped 2 bases, with 9 bases sitting between them. The CDR3 loop spans 13 amino acids. Germline CDR1 is SGHRS and CDR2 is YFSETQ.

This clonotype was observed at least ten times. The gene calls are TRBV11-2 and TRBJ2-1; D ambiguous. The germline V gene encodes CDR1 SGHAT and CDR2 FQNNGV. The CDR3 sequence is 13 residues long. Trimming took off 5 bases at V and 5 bases at J, with 10 bases between the two ends. In DNA, the CDR3 is TGTGCCAGCAGCCAGGCGCGTCACAATGAGCAGTTCTTC. Translating it yields CASSQARHNEQFF.

The V and J genes are TRBV2 and TRBJ2-7; D not certain. This CDR3 is 11 amino acids long. CDR1 is SNHLY, CDR2 FYNNEI, per germline. Trimming cost V 4 bases and J 3 bases, with 4 bases left between them. The CDR3 DNA is TGTGCCAGCAGTGCAGGCTACGAGCAGTACGTC. It translates to CASSAGYEQYV.

This clonotype was seen many times. The rearrangement joins TRBV5-1 to TRBJ2-3; no clear D. This CDR3 contains 14 residues. CDR1 and CDR2 (germline): SGHRS, YFSETQ. V lost 4 bases and J lost 2, with 11 bases in between. In DNA form, the CDR3 reads TGCGCCAGCAGCCAACCCGCTGACACAGATACGCAGTATTTT. It is translated as CASSQPADTDTQYF.

This clonotype has a handful of counts. CDR3 protein: CSARPPGGPETQYF. CDR3 in DNA: TGCAGTGCTAGGCCCCCGGGGGGGCCCGAGACCCAGTACTTC. This chain connects TRBV20-1 to TRBJ2-5; TRBD2 agrees at 8 bases. V gave up 3 bases and J gave up 5 bases; unmatched junction bases: 8. CDR1 DFQATT and CDR2 SNEGSKA come from the germline V gene (reference sequence). CDR3 length equals 14 residues.

This clonotype was detected a few times. The chain carries TRBV6-2 or TRBV6-3 and TRBJ2-1; no reliable D call. The V and J ends lost 4 bases and 9 bases respectively, with 10 bases between them. Germline-derived CDR1 and CDR2 are MNHEY and SVGEGT. The CDR3 spans 12 residues. This CDR3 reads CASSSRFTEQFF. The CDR3 DNA reads as TGTGCCAGCAGTTCCCGGTTTACTGAGCAGTTCTTC.

This clonotype was detected ten times or more. The J gene is TRBJ1-3, the V gene TRBV4-3, with D possibly matching TRBD1 (6 bases). The V gene lost 4 bases and the J gene lost 3 bases, with 10 bases spanning the gap. This CDR3 has 14 residues. Germline V gene data show CDR1 as LGHNA and CDR2 as YSLEER. CDR3 in DNA: TGCGCCAGCAGCCGAGGGGGGGATGGAAACACCATATATTTT. It specifies CASSRGGDGNTIYF.

This clonotype occurred a few times. V usage is TRBV5-1 and J usage is TRBJ1-4; a weak D match, TRBD1 (6 bases). The CDR3 is 14 residues long. CDR1 and CDR2 (germline): SGHRS, YFSETQ. The V end was cut by 2 bases, the J end by 8 bases, with 13 bases between. The chain's CDR3 is CASSFLEGEEKLFF. DNA for the CDR3: TGCGCCAGCAGCTTCTTAGAGGGGGAAGAAAAACTGTTTTTT.

The V and J genes are TRBV14 and TRBJ2-7; 7 nucleotides align to TRBD2. The germline CDR1 and CDR2 sequences are SGHDN and FVKESK. This CDR3 has 15 residues. Losses at the gene ends were 3 bases for V and 2 bases for J; bases not matched to a gene: 7. Here the CDR3 reads CASSQSGRVPYEQYF. CDR3 sequence (DNA): TGTGCCAGCAGCCAGAGTGGGAGGGTCCCCTACGAGCAGTACTTC.

This clonotype has at least ten counts. The CDR3 DNA reads as TGTGCCAGCAGCTTGGGGCTAGAAGTGGATACGCAGTATTTT. The encoded protein is CASSLGLEVDTQYF. The J gene is TRBJ2-3, the V gene TRBV5-4; D is unresolved. From germline, CDR1 is SGHNT and CDR2 YYREEE (reference sequence). The CDR3 extends over 14 amino acids. Deletions cut 0 bases from V and 6 bases from J, with 11 bases between.